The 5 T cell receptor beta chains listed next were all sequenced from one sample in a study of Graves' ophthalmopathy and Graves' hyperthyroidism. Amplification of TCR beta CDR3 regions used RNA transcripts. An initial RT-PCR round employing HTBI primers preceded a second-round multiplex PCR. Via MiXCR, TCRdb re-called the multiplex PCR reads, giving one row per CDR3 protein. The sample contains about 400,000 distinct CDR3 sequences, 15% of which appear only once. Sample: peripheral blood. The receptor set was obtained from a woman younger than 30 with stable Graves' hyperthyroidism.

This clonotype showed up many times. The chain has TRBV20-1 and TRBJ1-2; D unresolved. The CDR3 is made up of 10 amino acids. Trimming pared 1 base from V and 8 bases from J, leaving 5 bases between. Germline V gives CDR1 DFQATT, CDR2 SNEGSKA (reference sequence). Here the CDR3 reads CSARVAGYTF. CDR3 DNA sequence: TGCAGTGCTAGAGTGGCCGGCTACACCTTC.

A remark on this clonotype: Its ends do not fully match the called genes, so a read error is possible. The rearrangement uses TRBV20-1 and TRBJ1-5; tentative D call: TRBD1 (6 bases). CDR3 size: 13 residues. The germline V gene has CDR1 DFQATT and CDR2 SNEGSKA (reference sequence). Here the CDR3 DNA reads TGCAGTGCTAGGGGGGACACAAATCAGCCCCAGCAGTTT. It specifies CSARGDTNQPQQF.

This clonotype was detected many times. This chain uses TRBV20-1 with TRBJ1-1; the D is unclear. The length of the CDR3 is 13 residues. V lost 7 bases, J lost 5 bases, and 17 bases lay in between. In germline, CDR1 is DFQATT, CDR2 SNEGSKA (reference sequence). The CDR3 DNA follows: TGCAGTGTCTCCAGTAGAGCAACAACTGAAGCTTTCTTT. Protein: CSVSSRATTEAFF.

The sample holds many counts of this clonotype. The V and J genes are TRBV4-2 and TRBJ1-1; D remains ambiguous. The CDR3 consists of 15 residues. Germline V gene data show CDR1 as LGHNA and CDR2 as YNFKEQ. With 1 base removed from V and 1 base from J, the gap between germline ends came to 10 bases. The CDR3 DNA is TGTGCCAGCAGCCAAGCGGGAAGTAGGAACACTGAAGCTTTCTTT. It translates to CASSQAGSRNTEAFF.

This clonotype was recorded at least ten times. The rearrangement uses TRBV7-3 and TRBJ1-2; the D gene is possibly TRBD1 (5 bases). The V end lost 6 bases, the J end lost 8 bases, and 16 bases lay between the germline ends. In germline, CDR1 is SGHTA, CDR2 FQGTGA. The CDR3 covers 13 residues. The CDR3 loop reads CASSLGRFEGYTF. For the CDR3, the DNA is TGTGCCAGCAGTCTGGGGCGGTTTGAGGGCTACACCTTC.